Each of the 21 T cell receptor beta chains below was sequenced from the same sample in a study of CD8+ T cells in alopecia areata. Regarding treatment: oral pan-JAK inhibitor, 5-10 mg twice daily. As the sequencing template, cDNA was produced by extracting RNA and reverse transcribing it. Sequenced by immunoSEQ multiplex PCR; TCRdb stores in-frame clones only, minus some. The sample shows about 210,000 clones, approximately 47% of them seen only once. The sequences come from CD4+ T cells sorted from blood, collected around week 36, from a patient treated with tofacitinib. These receptors were taken from a human donor with alopecia areata.

The chain combines TRBV7-2 with TRBJ2-7, with D possibly matching TRBD1 (6 bases). In germline, CDR1 is SGHTA, CDR2 FQGNSA. The CDR3 covers 15 residues. V lost 3 bases to trimming and J lost 5 bases, with 17 bases between them. The chain's CDR3 is CASSFSPGDSHEQYF. CDR3 DNA sequence: TGTGCCAGCAGCTTTTCGCCAGGGGATAGCCACGAGCAGTACTTC.

The gene calls are TRBV4-2 and TRBJ1-5; 10 bases fit TRBD1. The germline gives CDR1 LGHNA, CDR2 YNFKEQ. V dropped 1 base and J dropped 3; count of bases not matched to a gene: 6. The CDR3 has 17 residues. The CDR3 sequence is CASSQVGTGDLNQPQHF. The CDR3 DNA is TGTGCCAGCAGCCAAGTCGGGACAGGGGACCTCAATCAGCCCCAGCATTTT.

V usage is TRBV11-2 and J usage is TRBJ2-5; D not resolved. Trimming left V 1 base short and J 4 bases short, with 7 bases between. Germline V gene sequence: CDR1 SGHAT, CDR2 FQNNGV. The CDR3 length is 13 residues. CDR3 residues: CASSLGSRETQYF. CDR3 sequence (DNA): TGTGCCAGCAGCTTAGGCAGTCGAGAGACCCAGTACTTC.

The chain uses TRBV5-1 and TRBJ2-1; 8 bases fit TRBD1. The CDR3 covers 14 residues. Germline-derived CDR1 and CDR2 are SGHRS and YFSETQ. V gave up 0 bases and J gave up 6 bases; unmatched junction bases: 2. The CDR3 nucleotides read TGCGCCAGCAGCTTGGGGACAGGGAGCAATGAGCAGTTCTTC. Protein sequence: CASSLGTGSNEQFF.

The chain links TRBV25-1 to TRBJ1-1, with a possible D match to TRBD1 (6 bases). Per the germline V gene, CDR1 is MGHDK and CDR2 is SYGVNS. There are 13 residues in the CDR3. V gave up 2 bases and J gave up 8 bases, with 12 bases separating them. The CDR3 protein is CASSEGLGGEAFF. The CDR3 bases are TGTGCCAGCAGTGAAGGATTGGGGGGCGAAGCTTTCTTT. The entire variable domain, with the rest obtained from reference TRBV25-1 and TRBJ1-1, is as follows: EADIYQTPRYLVIGTGKKITLECSQTMGHDKMYWYQQDPGMELHLIHYSYGVNSTEKGDLSSESTVSRIRTEHFPLTLESARPSHTSQYLCASSEGLGGEAFFGQGTRLTVV.

The V gene is TRBV15, the J gene TRBJ2-7; D remains unclear. Germline CDR1 and CDR2: LNHNV and YYDKDF (reference sequence). V dropped 5 bases and J dropped 2 bases, with 10 bases sitting between them. The CDR3 is made up of 13 amino acids. The CDR3, as DNA: TGTGCCACCAGCCCACCCGCGGCCTACGAGCAGTACTTC. Translation: CATSPPAAYEQYF.

This rearrangement joins TRBV7-6 to TRBJ2-3; no definite D call. Germline CDR1 and CDR2: SGHVS and FNYEAQ. The CDR3 extends over 18 amino acids. V was clipped by 5 bases and J by 0 bases, with 21 bases between them. The CDR3 bases are TGTGCCAGCAGCCCCGAGTTGGGTAAGGTGGGGAGCACAGATACGCAGTATTTT. Translated, it gives CASSPELGKVGSTDTQYF.

The rearrangement joins TRBV9 to TRBJ2-2; D is possibly TRBD2 (6 bases). Trimming removed 2 bases from V and 6 bases from J, with 20 bases in between. The CDR3 spans 17 residues. The germline CDR1 and CDR2 sequences are SGDLS and YYNGEE. In DNA form, the CDR3 reads TGTGCCAGCAGCGTTGCTCCGGGCGGGGACTTACCCGGGGAGCTGTTTTTT. As protein: CASSVAPGGDLPGELFF.

The chain combines TRBV7-8 with TRBJ2-7; D perhaps matches TRBD1 (5 bases). Per the germline V gene, CDR1 is SGHVS and CDR2 is FQNEAQ. V shed 5 bases and J shed 5 bases, with 16 bases lying between them. The CDR3 consists of 14 residues. The CDR3 DNA sequence: TGTGCCAGCAGCCCCCAGGGTGGTACTCACGAGCAGTACTTC. Amino acid sequence: CASSPQGGTHEQYF.

This chain uses TRBV5-1 with TRBJ2-5; the D gene could be TRBD1 or TRBD2 (5 bases each). Trimming took off 2 bases at V and 0 bases at J, with 17 bases between the two ends. The CDR3 contains 17 residues. CDR1 is SGHRS, CDR2 YFSETQ, per germline. The CDR3, as DNA: TGCGCCAGCAGCTTCCCTGACCGGGACGGTGACCAAGAGACCCAGTACTTC. Its protein is CASSFPDRDGDQETQYF.

The rearrangement links TRBV7-2 to TRBJ2-6, with TRBD2 as a possible D gene (6 bases). With 5 bases removed from V and 0 bases from J, the gap between germline ends came to 11 bases. CDR3 length equals 16 residues. Looked up from germline, CDR1 is SGHTA and CDR2 is FQGNSA. The CDR3, as DNA: TGTGCCAGCAGCCGGAGGGGAGACTCTGGGGCCAACGTCCTGACTTTC. Residues: CASSRRGDSGANVLTF.

This clone was detected ten times or more. The rearrangement joins TRBV7-2 to TRBJ2-7, with D perhaps TRBD2 (6 bases). Germline CDR1 SGHTA, CDR2 FQGNSA. The CDR3 is 15 residues long. V was cut by 6 bases and J by 3 bases, with 18 bases left in between. The DNA for the CDR3 is TGTGCCAGCAGGGACCCGGGAGTTGACTTCTACGAGCAGTACTTC. It encodes CASRDPGVDFYEQYF.

The J gene is TRBJ2-1, the V gene TRBV28, with D possibly matching TRBD1 (6 bases). Germline CDR1 reads MDHEN; CDR2 reads SYDVKM. The CDR3 consists of 15 residues. Trimming pared 5 bases from V and 1 base from J, leaving 12 bases between. The CDR3 bases are TGTGCCAGCAGTGGGGGCGGCCCTTCCTACAATGAGCAGTTCTTC. This encodes CASSGGGPSYNEQFF.

V and J are TRBV4-1 and TRBJ1-2; perhaps TRBD1 as D (6 bases). The CDR3 spans 15 residues. Germline V gene lookup returns CDR1 MGHRA and CDR2 YSYEKL. V lost 3 bases and J 3 bases, leaving 14 bases between the germline ends. CDR3 DNA: TGCGCCAGCAGCCAGGATGGACAGAGGGACTATGGCTACACCTTC. Translation gives CASSQDGQRDYGYTF.

The chain has TRBV27 and TRBJ2-1; 9 nucleotides agree with TRBD2. V shed 5 bases, J shed 6 bases, and the junction held 8 bases outside the gene matches. There are 15 residues in the CDR3. Germline-derived CDR1 and CDR2 are MNHEY and SMNVEV (reference sequence). The CDR3 here is CASSPGTSRVNEQFF. As DNA, the CDR3 is TGTGCCAGCAGTCCCGGGACTAGCCGGGTCAATGAGCAGTTCTTC.

The sample holds a few counts of this clone. The J gene is TRBJ2-1, the V gene TRBV19; TRBD2 matches 7 bases. V lost 5 bases and J lost 2; bases outside the gene matches: 9. The CDR3 is 16 amino acids. Germline CDR1 reads LNHDA; CDR2 reads SQIVND (reference sequence). This CDR3 reads CASSQAMGGTYNEQFF. The DNA of the CDR3 is TGTGCCAGTAGTCAAGCGATGGGAGGGACCTACAATGAGCAGTTCTTC.

This clone occurred a few times. V gene TRBV30 combines with J gene TRBJ2-1; D is possibly TRBD1 (6 bases). Trimming stripped 0 bases from V and 9 bases from J, with 18 bases between. The CDR3 has 15 amino acids. Germline assignment: CDR1 GTSNPN and CDR2 SVGIG (reference sequence). Here the CDR3 DNA reads TGTGCCTGGAGTGTCGCTAGGGGGTACGGTGGTGAGCAGTTCTTC. Encoded protein: CAWSVARGYGGEQFF.

This chain joins TRBV7-9 and TRBJ2-7, with TRBD1 matching 9 bases. V lost 5 bases, J lost 3 bases, and 5 bases stayed unmatched. This CDR3 is 14 amino acids long. Looked up from germline, CDR1 is SEHNR and CDR2 is FQNEAQ (reference sequence). The CDR3 region is CASSTDRGIYEQYF. Written as DNA, the CDR3 is TGTGCCAGCAGCACCGACAGGGGGATCTACGAGCAGTACTTC. The variable domain in full, with the rest retrieved from reference TRBV7-9 and TRBJ2-7, is DTGVSQNPRHKITKRGQNVTFRCDPISEHNRLYWYRQTLGQGPEFLTYFQNEAQLEKSRLLSDRFSAERPKGSFSTLEIQRTEQGDSAMYLCASSTDRGIYEQYFGPGTRLTVT.

The chain recombines TRBV5-6 with TRBJ1-2; D is uncertain. Germline V gene sequence: CDR1 SGHDT, CDR2 YYEEEE. V gave up 3 bases and J gave up 5 bases, with 14 bases separating them. The CDR3 totals 14 residues. CDR3 region: CASSWRRAKYGYTF. As DNA, the CDR3 is TGTGCCAGCAGCTGGAGACGGGCGAAATATGGCTACACCTTC. Full variable domain (outside the CDR3, taken from reference TRBV5-6 and TRBJ1-2): DAGVTQSPTHLIKTRGQQVTLRCSPKSGHDTVSWYQQALGQGPQFIFQYYEEEERQRGNFPDRFSGHQFPNYSSELNVNALLLGDSALYLCASSWRRAKYGYTFGSGTRLTVV.

In this sample, this clone turned up a few times. This chain joins TRBV29-1 and TRBJ2-2; 8 nucleotides agree with TRBD1. The germline V gene has CDR1 SQVTM and CDR2 ANQGSEA. This CDR3 has 14 residues. V shed 4 bases, J shed 6 bases, and the junction held 7 bases outside the gene matches. The CDR3 spells CSVGPDRGSGELFF. The CDR3 DNA reads as TGCAGCGTTGGTCCCGACAGGGGTTCCGGGGAGCTGTTTTTT.

This sequence joins TRBV23-1 and TRBJ2-7, with D perhaps matching TRBD1 (5 bases). TRBV23-1 is recorded as an ORF, its role being uncertain. Trimming stripped 2 bases from V and 4 bases from J, with 27 bases between. The length of the CDR3 is 19 residues. This CDR3 reads CASSQRPPPQGLITYEQYF. The CDR3 nucleotides read TGCGCCAGCAGTCAACGCCCTCCCCCCCAGGGCCTGATCACTTACGAGCAGTACTTC.